This passage covers 21 T cell receptor beta chains from one sample sequenced in a study of blood T cell repertoires in COVID-19. Produced via immunoSEQ multiplex PCR; TCRdb's table is partial and in-frame only. This repertoire shows 150,000 to 250,000 clones, roughly 92% found once; its top ten account for roughly 0.76%. Sequencing was performed on peripheral blood. These receptors came from a man aged 25-45 years with COVID-19, enrolled during active disease.

This sequence joins TRBV2 and TRBJ1-1, with TRBD1 matching over 7 bases. After removal of 2 bases from V and 7 bases from J, the junction contained 10 bases not matched to a gene. The CDR3 is 15 residues long. Germline values: CDR1 SNHLY, CDR2 FYNNEI. The CDR3 is CASSERRFGTVEAFF. The CDR3 coding sequence is TGTGCCAGCAGTGAACGAAGATTTGGGACAGTTGAAGCTTTCTTT.

The genes are TRBV6-5 and TRBJ1-1; D not resolved. The CDR3 has 15 residues. Trimming left V 4 bases short and J 1 base short, with 13 bases between. Germline assignment: CDR1 MNHEY and CDR2 SVGAGI. CDR3 loop: CASSWENTRNTEAFF. The CDR3 DNA is TGTGCCAGCAGTTGGGAGAATACCCGGAACACTGAAGCTTTCTTT.

This sequence joins TRBV3-1 (or the pseudogene TRBV3-2) and TRBJ2-2; 12 nucleotides align to TRBD1. Trimming at V came to 0 bases and at J to 6 bases, leaving 5 bases not matched to a gene. The CDR3 is 17 amino acids. CDR1 and CDR2 from the germline V gene are LGHDT and YNNKEL (reference sequence). The CDR3, as DNA: TGTGCCAGCAGCCAAGATCTTTGGGACAGGGGGCCCGGGGAGCTGTTTTTT. Its translation: CASSQDLWDRGPGELFF.

This rearrangement joins TRBV6-5 to TRBJ1-2, with D hard to call. Germline loops: CDR1 MNHEY, CDR2 SVGAGI. The CDR3 has 16 residues. Deletions cut 0 bases from V and 2 bases from J, with 13 bases between. The CDR3 region has the DNA TGTGCCAGCAGTTACTCCACCTGGGAGGAGAACTATGGCTACACCTTC. Translating it yields CASSYSTWEENYGYTF.

The chain couples TRBV29-1 to TRBJ2-3, with 7 bases aligning to TRBD2. The V gene end was trimmed by 0 bases and the J gene end by 3 bases; junction bases not matched to a gene: 0. CDR1 SQVTM and CDR2 ANQGSEA come from the germline V gene. This CDR3 comprises 13 residues. The CDR3 nucleotides are TGCAGCGTTGAAGAGGGGGGGACAGATACGCAGTATTTT. Amino acids: CSVEEGGTDTQYF.

This clone has a single count. The rearrangement links TRBV30 to TRBJ2-1; 12 nucleotides line up with TRBD2. J was trimmed by 5 bases and V by 0 bases; bases with no gene match: 5. This CDR3 comprises 16 residues. CDR1 is GTSNPN and CDR2 is SVGIG in the germline V gene (reference sequence). In DNA, the CDR3 is TGTGCCTGGAGTGTACCTAGCGGGGGGGCCCACAATGAGCAGTTCTTC. Its protein is CAWSVPSGGAHNEQFF.

This clone was detected a few times. The CDR3 loop is CAWSYIDSLNTEAFF. The CDR3 DNA reads as TGTGCCTGGAGCTATATCGACAGCCTGAACACTGAAGCTTTCTTT. V usage is TRBV30 and J usage is TRBJ1-1, with D perhaps TRBD1 (5 bases). Trimming left V 3 bases short and J 0 bases short, with 14 bases between. The V gene's germline CDR1 is GTSNPN and CDR2 SVGIG (reference sequence). This CDR3 spans 15 amino acids.

The chain couples TRBV3-1 (or the pseudogene TRBV3-2) to TRBJ2-1; 16 bases are shared with TRBD2. The junction had 1 base not matched to a gene; V was cut back by 3 bases and J by 2 bases. Germline lookup yields CDR1 LGHDT and CDR2 YNNKEL (reference sequence). The CDR3 runs 17 residues. The CDR3 nucleotides are TGTGCCAGCAGCCAGGGGACTAGCGGGGGGGCCTACAATGAGCAGTTCTTC. Translating it yields CASSQGTSGGAYNEQFF.

This clone has only one observation. The V call is TRBV5-4, the J call TRBJ2-5; D is possibly TRBD1 (5 bases). The germline gives CDR1 SGHNT, CDR2 YYREEE (reference sequence). Trimming pared 1 base from V and 2 bases from J, leaving 15 bases between. The CDR3 has 16 residues. The CDR3 sequence is CASSLPVGPGQETQYF. As DNA, the CDR3 is TGTGCCAGCAGCTTGCCGGTGGGGCCCGGGCAAGAGACCCAGTACTTC. The variable domain in full, completed from reference TRBV5-4 and TRBJ2-5, reads ETGVTQSPTHLIKTRGQQVTLRCSSQSGHNTVSWYQQALGQGPQFIFQYYREEENGRGNFPPRFSGLQFPNYSSELNVNALELDDSALYLCASSLPVGPGQETQYFGPGTRLLVL.

This chain uses TRBV6-5 with TRBJ1-5; D unclear. The CDR3 is made up of 13 amino acids. V was pared by 0 bases and J by 7 bases, with 7 bases between. The germline V gene has CDR1 MNHEY and CDR2 SVGAGI. CDR3 sequence: CASSYSWSQPQHF. The CDR3 nucleotides read TGTGCCAGCAGTTACTCTTGGAGCCAGCCCCAGCATTTT.

CDR3: CASSLTAGTEAFF. CDR3 sequence (DNA): TGTGCCAGCAGCTTAACGGCCGGGACTGAAGCTTTCTTT. This chain uses TRBV7-3 with TRBJ1-1, with unresolved D. CDR1 and CDR2 (germline): SGHTA, FQGTGA. With 0 bases removed from V and 5 bases from J, the gap between germline ends came to 7 bases. This CDR3 contains 13 residues. The full variable domain, in which reference TRBV7-3 and TRBJ1-1 provide the parts outside the CDR3, is GAGVSQTPSNKVTEKGKYVELRCDPISGHTALYWYRQSLGQGPEFLIYFQGTGAADDSGLPNDRFFAVRPEGSVSTLKIQRTERGDSAVYLCASSLTAGTEAFFGQGTRLTVV.

This chain uses TRBV4-1 with TRBJ1-5; TRBD1 matches at 10 bases. The CDR3 contains 17 residues. Trimming at V came to 6 bases and at J to 7 bases, leaving 15 bases not matched to a gene. The germline V gene has CDR1 MGHRA and CDR2 YSYEKL. The CDR3 region is CASSTTLRTGGSQPQHF. The CDR3 coding sequence is TGCGCCAGCAGTACAACCCTCCGGACAGGGGGTAGCCAGCCCCAGCATTTT.

This chain uses TRBV7-2 with TRBJ1-5; D is possibly TRBD1 (5 bases). Trimming removed 1 base at V and 3 bases at J, with 10 bases between. Germline values: CDR1 SGHTA, CDR2 FQGNSA. The CDR3 contains 15 residues. CDR3 loop: CASSLVGGNNQPQHF. The CDR3 DNA reads TGTGCCAGCAGCTTAGTCGGGGGTAACAATCAGCCCCAGCATTTT. Supplemented by reference TRBV7-2 and TRBJ1-5, the full variable domain reads GAGVSQSPSNKVTEKGKDVELRCDPISGHTALYWYRQSLGQGLEFLIYFQGNSAPDKSGLPSDRFSAERTGGSVSTLTIQRTQQEDSAVYLCASSLVGGNNQPQHFGDGTRLSIL.

V and J are TRBV5-1 and TRBJ1-6; TRBD1 matches 7 bases. Germline V lookup: CDR1 SGHRS, CDR2 YFSETQ. The CDR3 spans 16 residues. Germline trimming cut 3 bases from V and 6 bases from J; bases unmatched to any gene: 9. CDR3 sequence: CASSSAGTERNSPLHF. The CDR3 DNA follows: TGCGCCAGCAGCTCGGCTGGGACAGAACGTAATTCACCCCTCCACTTT. The full variable domain, its missing parts supplied by reference TRBV5-1 and TRBJ1-6, is KAGVTQTPRYLIKTRGQQVTLSCSPISGHRSVSWYQQTPGQGLQFLFEYFSETQRNKGNFPGRFSGRQFSNSRSEMNVSTLELGDSALYLCASSSAGTERNSPLHFGNGTRLTVT.

The V and J genes are TRBV7-7 and TRBJ2-5; a weak D match, TRBD1 (7 bases). Germline lookup yields CDR1 SSHAT and CDR2 FNYEAQ (reference sequence). CDR3 length: 15 amino acids. V was cut by 5 bases and J by 3 bases, with 16 bases left in between. The CDR3 loop is CASSPRPRGEETQYF. The DNA for the CDR3 is TGTGCCAGCAGCCCGAGACCCAGGGGGGAAGAGACCCAGTACTTC.

The J gene is TRBJ1-2, the V gene TRBV4-1; TRBD1 matches 10 bases. This CDR3 has 16 amino acids. J was trimmed by 2 bases and V by 2 bases; bases with no gene match: 5. CDR1 and CDR2 (germline): MGHRA, YSYEKL. This CDR3 reads CASSQTPGQGNYGYTF. The CDR3 nucleotides are TGCGCCAGCAGCCAAACACCGGGACAGGGGAACTATGGCTACACCTTC.

The chain is built from TRBV12-5 and TRBJ1-4, with 8 bases fitting TRBD1. The V segment lost 1 base and the J segment 10 bases; nucleotides outside the gene matches: 11. Germline V gene sequence: CDR1 LGHNT, CDR2 FRNRAP. CDR3 length equals 16 residues. Written as DNA, the CDR3 is TGTGCTAGTGGTTTGGCCTCAGGGGGCGACAGTAGAAAACTGTTTTTT. Amino acid sequence: CASGLASGGDSRKLFF.

The genes are TRBV10-3 and TRBJ1-3; maybe TRBD1 (5 bases). V was shortened by 2 bases and J by 0 bases, with 8 bases between the two germline ends. The CDR3 extends over 15 amino acids. CDR1 is ENHRY, CDR2 SYGVKD, per germline. The CDR3: CAISEGQNSGNTIYF. The CDR3 nucleotides are TGTGCCATCAGTGAGGGACAAAACTCTGGAAACACCATATATTTT.

The chain couples TRBV7-2 to TRBJ2-7, with 7 bases that match TRBD2. CDR3 size: 16 residues. V shed 3 bases and J 4 bases; nucleotides not matched to a gene: 12. Germline values: CDR1 SGHTA, CDR2 FQGNSA. The CDR3: CASSFPTGTTLYEQYF. In nucleotides, the CDR3 is TGTGCCAGCAGCTTTCCCACCGGGACTACCCTTTACGAGCAGTACTTC.

The chain uses TRBV29-1 and TRBJ2-1, with a weak D call TRBD2 (5 bases). There are 13 residues in the CDR3. Per the germline V gene, CDR1 is SQVTM and CDR2 is ANQGSEA. V dropped 4 bases and J dropped 7 bases, with 14 bases sitting between them. CDR3 sequence: CSVVTDSRNEQFF. In DNA, the CDR3 is TGCAGCGTTGTTACGGACTCTCGGAATGAGCAGTTCTTC.

The chain has TRBV3-1 (or the pseudogene TRBV3-2) and TRBJ1-2; no firm D call. Germline-derived CDR1 and CDR2 are LGHDT and YNNKEL (reference sequence). Trimming removed 0 bases at V and 7 bases at J, with 9 bases between. The CDR3 is 13 amino acids. The CDR3 sequence is CASSQDHPGGYTF. CDR3 nucleotides: TGTGCCAGCAGCCAAGATCACCCGGGTGGCTACACCTTC.